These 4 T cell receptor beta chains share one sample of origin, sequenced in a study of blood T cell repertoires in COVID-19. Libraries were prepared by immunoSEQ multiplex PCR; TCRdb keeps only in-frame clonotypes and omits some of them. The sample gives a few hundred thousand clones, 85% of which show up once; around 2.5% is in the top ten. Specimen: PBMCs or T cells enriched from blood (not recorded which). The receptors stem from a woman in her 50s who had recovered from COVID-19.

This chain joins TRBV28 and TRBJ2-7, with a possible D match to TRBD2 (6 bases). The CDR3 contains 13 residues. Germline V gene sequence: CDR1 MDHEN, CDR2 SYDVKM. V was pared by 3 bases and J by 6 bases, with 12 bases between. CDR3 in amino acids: CASSFPGGTEQYF. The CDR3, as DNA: TGTGCCAGCAGTTTCCCCGGCGGGACCGAGCAGTACTTC.

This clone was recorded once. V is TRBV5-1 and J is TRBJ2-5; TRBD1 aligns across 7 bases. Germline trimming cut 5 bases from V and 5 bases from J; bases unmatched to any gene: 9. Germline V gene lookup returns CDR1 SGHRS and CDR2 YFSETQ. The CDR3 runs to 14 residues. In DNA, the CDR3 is TGCGCCAGCAGGATCACAGGGGTGTTGGAGACCCAGTACTTC. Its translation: CASRITGVLETQYF.

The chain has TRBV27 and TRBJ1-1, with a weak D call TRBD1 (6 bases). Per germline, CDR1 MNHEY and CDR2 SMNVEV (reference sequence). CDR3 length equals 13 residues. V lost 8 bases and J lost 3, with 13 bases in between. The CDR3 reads CASGYRAHTEAFF. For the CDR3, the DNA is TGTGCCAGCGGTTACAGGGCCCACACTGAAGCTTTCTTT.

CDR3 bases: TGTGCCAGCAGCCAAGACGCGGGGTCTGTTGGAAACACCATATATTTT. As protein: CASSQDAGSVGNTIYF. V gene TRBV3-1 (or the pseudogene TRBV3-2) combines with J gene TRBJ1-3; D not resolved. The V end was cut by 0 bases, the J end by 3 bases, with 12 bases between. The germline V gene has CDR1 LGHDT and CDR2 YNNKEL (reference sequence). The CDR3 loop spans 16 amino acids.